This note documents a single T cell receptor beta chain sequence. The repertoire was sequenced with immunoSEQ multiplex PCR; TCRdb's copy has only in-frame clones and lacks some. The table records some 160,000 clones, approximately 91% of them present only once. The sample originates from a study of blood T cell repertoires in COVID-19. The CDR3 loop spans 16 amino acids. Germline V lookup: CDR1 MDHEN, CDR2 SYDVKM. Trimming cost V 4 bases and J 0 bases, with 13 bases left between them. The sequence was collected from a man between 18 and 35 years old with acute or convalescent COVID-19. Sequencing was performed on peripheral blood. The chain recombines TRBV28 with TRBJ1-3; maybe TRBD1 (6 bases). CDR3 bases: TGTGCCAGCAGTTCGGACAGATCTTACTCTGGAAACACCATATATTTT. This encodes CASSSDRSYSGNTIYF.